These 9 T cell receptor beta chains originate from one sample sequenced in a study of T cells after yellow fever vaccination. TCRdb re-called the 5' RACE reads with MiXCR, one entry per CDR3 protein. Of approximately 300,000 distinct CDR3 sequences listed, approximately 12% are singletons. The specimen comprised CD4+ T cells sorted from PBMCs, sampled 45 days after the yellow fever booster vaccination. The origin of the receptors is a man aged 18 to 35 who received the YFV17D yellow fever vaccine.

The V gene is TRBV11-2, the J gene TRBJ2-6; TRBD1 or TRBD2 may be the D gene (5 bases each). CDR3 length: 17 amino acids. CDR1 and CDR2 (germline): SGHAT, FQNNGV. Trimming removed 5 bases at V and 2 bases at J, with 16 bases between. Here the CDR3 reads CASSPRGRVAGANVLTF. The CDR3 DNA reads as TGTGCCAGCAGCCCCCGGGGCAGGGTGGCTGGGGCCAACGTCCTGACTTTC.

A remark on this clonotype: One junction end disagrees with the germline gene, perhaps due to a read error. This chain uses TRBV4-2 with TRBJ1-5; tentative D call: TRBD1 (5 bases). The CDR3 spans 17 residues. Germline V gives CDR1 LGHNA, CDR2 YNFKEQ. The CDR3 loop reads CSSSQVGARTGNQPQHF. The CDR3 nucleotides are TGTTCCAGCAGCCAAGTCGGGGCTAGAACGGGCAATCAGCCCCAGCATTTT.

This clonotype was detected ten times or more. CDR3 residues: CASSLAGAGANVLTF. The CDR3 bases are TGTGCCAGCAGCTTAGCAGGGGCCGGGGCCAACGTCCTGACTTTC. The rearrangement links TRBV7-2 to TRBJ2-6; the D gene is possibly TRBD1 (5 bases). The CDR3 has 15 amino acids. In germline, CDR1 is SGHTA, CDR2 FQGNSA. Trimming shortened V by 0 bases and J by 4 bases, and 7 bases separated the two germline ends.

In its sample, this clonotype was seen a few times. The chain is built from TRBV12-3 or TRBV12-4 and TRBJ1-1, with 7 bases fitting TRBD1. Trimming at V came to 6 bases and at J to 4 bases, leaving 11 bases not matched to a gene. The CDR3 is 15 residues long. CDR3 region: CASSYQQGRGTEAFF. CDR3 DNA: TGTGCCAGCAGCTACCAACAGGGGCGGGGCACTGAAGCTTTCTTT.

In its sample, this clonotype was seen many times. The CDR3 protein is CASSFLYEQYF. As DNA, the CDR3 is TGTGCCAGCAGCTTTCTCTACGAGCAGTACTTC. The J gene is TRBJ2-7, the V gene TRBV7-2; no definite D call. Germline V lookup: CDR1 SGHTA, CDR2 FQGNSA. This CDR3 has 11 amino acids. V was shortened by 3 bases and J by 3 bases, with 3 bases between the two germline ends.

This clonotype was seen only a few times. The rearrangement links TRBV14 to TRBJ1-2; D is possibly TRBD1 (5 bases). The CDR3 length is 16 residues. V was trimmed by 1 base and J by 1 base, leaving 13 bases between them. Germline V gene data show CDR1 as SGHDN and CDR2 as FVKESK. CDR3 amino acids: CASSQGWTLYNYGYTF. The CDR3 DNA reads TGTGCCAGCAGCCAAGGGTGGACACTTTATAACTATGGCTACACCTTC.

This clonotype was observed a handful of times. The rearrangement uses TRBV4-3 and TRBJ1-4; 7 bases match TRBD1. Germline V lookup: CDR1 LGHNA, CDR2 YSLEER. Germline trimming cut 3 bases from V and 7 bases from J; bases unmatched to any gene: 5. The CDR3 sequence is 14 residues long. The chain's CDR3 is CASSQGGQSEKLFF. As DNA, the CDR3 is TGCGCCAGCAGCCAGGGGGGACAGTCTGAAAAACTGTTTTTT.

This chain connects TRBV4-2 to TRBJ2-3; D might be TRBD2 (5 bases). The CDR3 totals 15 residues. The germline CDR1 and CDR2 sequences are LGHNA and YNFKEQ. V was trimmed by 4 bases and J by 0 bases, leaving 11 bases between them. DNA for the CDR3: TGTGCCAGCAGCCTAAGGGAGCGAAGCACAGATACGCAGTATTTT. It specifies CASSLRERSTDTQYF.

This clonotype turned up a few times. The chain carries TRBV6-5 and TRBJ2-1, with 10 bases matching TRBD1. CDR3 size: 15 residues. Germline assignment: CDR1 MNHEY and CDR2 SVGAGI. Losses at the gene ends were 6 bases for V and 3 bases for J; bases not matched to a gene: 5. The CDR3 protein is CASSRGQGNYNEQFF. The CDR3 region has the DNA TGTGCCAGCAGCAGGGGACAGGGGAACTACAATGAGCAGTTCTTC.